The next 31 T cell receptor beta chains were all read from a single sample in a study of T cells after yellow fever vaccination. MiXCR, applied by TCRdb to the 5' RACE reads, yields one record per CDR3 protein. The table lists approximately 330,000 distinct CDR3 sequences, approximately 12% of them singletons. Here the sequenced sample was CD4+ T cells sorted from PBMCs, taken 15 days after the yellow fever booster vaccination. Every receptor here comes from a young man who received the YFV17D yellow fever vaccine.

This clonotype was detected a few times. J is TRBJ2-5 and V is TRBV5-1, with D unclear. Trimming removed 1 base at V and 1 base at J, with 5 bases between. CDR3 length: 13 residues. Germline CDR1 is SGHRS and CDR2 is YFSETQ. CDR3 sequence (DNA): TGCGCCAGCAGCTTGCAGTTCCAAGAGACCCAGTACTTC. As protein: CASSLQFQETQYF.

The CDR3 DNA sequence: TGTGCCAGCAGCCAAGAGGCCCTAGGATGTGAGACCCAGTACTTC. Its translation: CASSQEALGCETQYF. V usage is TRBV3-2 and J usage is TRBJ2-5; the table assigns TRBD2, which was not confirmed against the DNA. TRBV3-2 is recorded as a pseudogene. The CDR3 loop spans 15 amino acids.

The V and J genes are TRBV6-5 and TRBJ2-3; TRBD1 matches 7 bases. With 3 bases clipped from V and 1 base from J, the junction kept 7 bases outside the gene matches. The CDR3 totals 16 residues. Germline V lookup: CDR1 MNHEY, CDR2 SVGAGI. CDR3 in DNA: TGTGCCAGCAGTTATCCCTCCGGGACAGGCACAGATACGCAGTATTTT. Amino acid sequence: CASSYPSGTGTDTQYF.

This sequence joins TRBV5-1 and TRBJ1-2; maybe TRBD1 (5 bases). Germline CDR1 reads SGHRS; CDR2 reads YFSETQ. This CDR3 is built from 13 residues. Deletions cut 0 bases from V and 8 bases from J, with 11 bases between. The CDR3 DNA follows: TGCGCCAGCAGCTTGGGCGACAGCTTCGGCTACACCTTC. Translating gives CASSLGDSFGYTF.

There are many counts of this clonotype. The CDR3 DNA sequence: TGTGCCAGCAGCCAAGATCCAGCGGGGGGGTACAATGAGCAGTTCTTC. The encoded protein is CASSQDPAGGYNEQFF. The chain combines TRBV4-2 with TRBJ2-1; the match to TRBD2 covers 10 bases. The J segment lost 4 bases and the V segment lost 0 bases, leaving 3 bases of the junction unmatched. This CDR3 region has 16 residues. In germline, CDR1 is LGHNA, CDR2 YNFKEQ.

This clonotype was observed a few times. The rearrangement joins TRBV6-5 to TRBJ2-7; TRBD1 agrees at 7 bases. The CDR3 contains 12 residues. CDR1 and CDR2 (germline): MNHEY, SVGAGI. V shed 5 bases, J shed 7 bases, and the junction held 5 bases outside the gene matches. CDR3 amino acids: CASSRGQEEQYF. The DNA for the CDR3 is TGTGCCAGCAGTCGAGGACAGGAAGAGCAGTACTTC.

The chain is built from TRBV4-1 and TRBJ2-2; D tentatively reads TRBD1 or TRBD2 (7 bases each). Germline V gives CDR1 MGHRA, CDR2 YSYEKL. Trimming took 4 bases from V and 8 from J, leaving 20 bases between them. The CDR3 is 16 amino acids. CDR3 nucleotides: TGCGCCAGCAGCCTCAGGGGGGGAGTGGGTTTAGGGGAGCTGTTTTTT. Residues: CASSLRGGVGLGELFF.

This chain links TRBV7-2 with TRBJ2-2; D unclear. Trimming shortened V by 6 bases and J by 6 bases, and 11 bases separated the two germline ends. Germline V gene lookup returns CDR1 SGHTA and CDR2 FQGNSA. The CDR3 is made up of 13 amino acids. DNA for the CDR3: TGTGCCAGCAGTTCAAGGAAGGCCGGGGAGCTGTTTTTT. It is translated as CASSSRKAGELFF. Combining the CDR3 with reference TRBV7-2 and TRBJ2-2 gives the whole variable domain GAGVSQSPSNKVTEKGKDVELRCDPISGHTALYWYRQSLGQGLEFLIYFQGNSAPDKSGLPSDRFSAERTGGSVSTLTIQRTQQEDSAVYLCASSSRKAGELFFGEGSRLTVL.

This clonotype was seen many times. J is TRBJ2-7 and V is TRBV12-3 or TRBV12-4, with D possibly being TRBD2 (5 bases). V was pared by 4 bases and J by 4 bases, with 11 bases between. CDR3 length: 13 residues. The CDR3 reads CASSWRRRYEQYF. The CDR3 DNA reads TGTGCCAGCAGTTGGAGAAGGAGGTACGAGCAGTACTTC.

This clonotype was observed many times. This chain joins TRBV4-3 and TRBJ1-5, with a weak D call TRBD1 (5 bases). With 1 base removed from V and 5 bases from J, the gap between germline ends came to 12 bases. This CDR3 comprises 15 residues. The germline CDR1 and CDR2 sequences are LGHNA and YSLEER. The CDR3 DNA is TGCGCCAGCAGCCAAGGGGGCCAGCCCCATCAGCCCCAGCATTTT. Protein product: CASSQGGQPHQPQHF.

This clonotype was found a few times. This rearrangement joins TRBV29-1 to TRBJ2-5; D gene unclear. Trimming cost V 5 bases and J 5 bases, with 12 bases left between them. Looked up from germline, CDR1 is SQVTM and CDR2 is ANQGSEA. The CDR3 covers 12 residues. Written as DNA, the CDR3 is TGCAGCGTTCAAACCCCCGGGGAGACCCAGTACTTC. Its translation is CSVQTPGETQYF.

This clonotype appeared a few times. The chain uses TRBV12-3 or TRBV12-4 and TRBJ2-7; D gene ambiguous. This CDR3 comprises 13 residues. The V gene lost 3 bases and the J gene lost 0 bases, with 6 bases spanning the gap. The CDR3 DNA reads TGTGCCAGCAGTTTTGGCGTCTCCTACGAGCAGTACTTC. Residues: CASSFGVSYEQYF.

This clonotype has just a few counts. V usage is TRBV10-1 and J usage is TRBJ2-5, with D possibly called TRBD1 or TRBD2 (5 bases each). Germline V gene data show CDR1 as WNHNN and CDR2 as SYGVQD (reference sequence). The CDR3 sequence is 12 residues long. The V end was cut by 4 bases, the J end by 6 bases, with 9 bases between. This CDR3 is CASSGDEKTQYF. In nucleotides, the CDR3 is TGCGCCAGCAGTGGGGACGAGAAGACCCAGTACTTC.

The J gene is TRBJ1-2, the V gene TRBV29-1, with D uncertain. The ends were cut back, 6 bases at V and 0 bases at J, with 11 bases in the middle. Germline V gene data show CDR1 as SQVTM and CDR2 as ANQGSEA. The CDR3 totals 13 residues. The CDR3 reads CSVGPLANYGYTF. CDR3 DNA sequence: TGCAGCGTAGGACCGCTAGCTAACTATGGCTACACCTTC.

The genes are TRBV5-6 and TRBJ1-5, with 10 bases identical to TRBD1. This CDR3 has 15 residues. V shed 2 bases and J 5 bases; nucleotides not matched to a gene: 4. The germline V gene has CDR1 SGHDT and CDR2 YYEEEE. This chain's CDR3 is CASSLGTGEHQPQHF. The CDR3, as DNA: TGTGCCAGCAGCTTAGGGACAGGGGAACATCAGCCCCAGCATTTT.

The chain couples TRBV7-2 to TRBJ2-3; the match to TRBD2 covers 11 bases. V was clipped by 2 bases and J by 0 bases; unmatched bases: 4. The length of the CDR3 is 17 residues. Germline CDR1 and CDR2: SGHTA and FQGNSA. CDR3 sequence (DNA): TGTGCCAGCAGCTTACGCCTAGCGGGGGGTAGCACAGATACGCAGTATTTT. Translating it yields CASSLRLAGGSTDTQYF.

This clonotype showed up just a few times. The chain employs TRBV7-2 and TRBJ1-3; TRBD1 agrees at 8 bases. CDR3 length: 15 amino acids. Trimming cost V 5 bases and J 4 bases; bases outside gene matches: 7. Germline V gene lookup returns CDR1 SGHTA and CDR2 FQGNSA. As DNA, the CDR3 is TGTGCCAGCAGCCCACGGCGACAGGGGGGAAACACCATATATTTT. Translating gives CASSPRRQGGNTIYF.

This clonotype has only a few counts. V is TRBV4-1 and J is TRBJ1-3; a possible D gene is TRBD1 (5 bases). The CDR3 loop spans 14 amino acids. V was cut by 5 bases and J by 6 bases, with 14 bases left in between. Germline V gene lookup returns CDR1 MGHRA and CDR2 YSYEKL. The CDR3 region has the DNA TGCGCCAGCAGCACGCCAAGAGGGGAAAACACCATATATTTT. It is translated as CASSTPRGENTIYF.

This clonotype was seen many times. This CDR3 is CASSLRGGGAFF. In DNA, the CDR3 is TGTGCCAGCAGCCTGAGGGGCGGAGGAGCTTTCTTT. The chain combines TRBV7-9 with TRBJ1-1; weak D call: TRBD1 (5 bases). The CDR3 is made up of 12 amino acids. Germline CDR1 and CDR2: SEHNR and FQNEAQ (reference sequence). V gave up 5 bases and J gave up 10 bases, with 14 bases separating them.

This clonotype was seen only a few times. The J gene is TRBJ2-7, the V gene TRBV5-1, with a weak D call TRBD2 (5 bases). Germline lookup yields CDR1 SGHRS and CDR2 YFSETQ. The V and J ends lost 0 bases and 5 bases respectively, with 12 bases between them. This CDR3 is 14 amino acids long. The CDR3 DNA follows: TGCGCCAGCAGCTTGGGGCCCTTCGGGAACGAGCAGTACTTC. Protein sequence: CASSLGPFGNEQYF.

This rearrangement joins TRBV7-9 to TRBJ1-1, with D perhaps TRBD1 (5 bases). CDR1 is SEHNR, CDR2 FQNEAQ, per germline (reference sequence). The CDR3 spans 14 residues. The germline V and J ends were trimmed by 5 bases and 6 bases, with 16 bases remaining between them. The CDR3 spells CASSQRTSPSEAFF. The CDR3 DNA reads TGTGCCAGCAGCCAACGGACATCCCCCTCTGAAGCTTTCTTT.

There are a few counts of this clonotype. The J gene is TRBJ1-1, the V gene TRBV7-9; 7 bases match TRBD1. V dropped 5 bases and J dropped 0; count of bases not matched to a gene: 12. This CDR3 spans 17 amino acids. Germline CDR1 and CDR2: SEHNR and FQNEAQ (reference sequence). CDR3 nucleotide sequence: TGTGCCAGCAGCGTAATGGCAGGGGGAACAGTGAACACTGAAGCTTTCTTT. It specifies CASSVMAGGTVNTEAFF.

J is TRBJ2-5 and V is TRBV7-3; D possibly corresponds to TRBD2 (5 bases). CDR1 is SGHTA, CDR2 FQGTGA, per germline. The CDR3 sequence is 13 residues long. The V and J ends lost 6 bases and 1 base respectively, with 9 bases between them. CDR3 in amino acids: CASRREGQETQYF. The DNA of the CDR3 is TGTGCCAGCAGGAGGGAAGGCCAAGAGACCCAGTACTTC.

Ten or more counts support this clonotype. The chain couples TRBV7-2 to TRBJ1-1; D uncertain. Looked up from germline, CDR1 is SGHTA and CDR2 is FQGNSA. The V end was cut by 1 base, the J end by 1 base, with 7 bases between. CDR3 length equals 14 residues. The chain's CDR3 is CASSLDYQNTEAFF. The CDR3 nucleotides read TGTGCCAGCAGCTTAGATTACCAGAACACTGAAGCTTTCTTT.

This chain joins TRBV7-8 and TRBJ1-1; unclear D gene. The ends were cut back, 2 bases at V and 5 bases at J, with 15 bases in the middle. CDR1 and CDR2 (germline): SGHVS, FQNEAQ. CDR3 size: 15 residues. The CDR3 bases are TGTGCCAGCAGCTTAAGTCTTACGGTAGATACTGAAGCTTTCTTT. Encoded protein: CASSLSLTVDTEAFF.

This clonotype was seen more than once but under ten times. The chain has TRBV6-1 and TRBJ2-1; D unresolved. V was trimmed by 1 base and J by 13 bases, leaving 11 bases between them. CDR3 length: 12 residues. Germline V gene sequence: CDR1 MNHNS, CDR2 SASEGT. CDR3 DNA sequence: TGTGCCAGCAGTGAAGAGGTCACCGGTCAGTTCTTC. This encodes CASSEEVTGQFF.

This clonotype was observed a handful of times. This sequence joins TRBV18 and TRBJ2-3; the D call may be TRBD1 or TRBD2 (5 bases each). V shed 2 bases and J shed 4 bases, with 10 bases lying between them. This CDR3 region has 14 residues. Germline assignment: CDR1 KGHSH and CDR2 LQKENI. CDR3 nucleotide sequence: TGTGCCAGCTCACCAAGCCGGGGCCCAGATACGCAGTATTTT. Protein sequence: CASSPSRGPDTQYF. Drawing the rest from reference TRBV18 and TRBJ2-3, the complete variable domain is NAGVMQNPRHLVRRRGQEARLRCSPMKGHSHVYWYRQLPEEGLKFMVYLQKENIIDESGMPKERFSAEFPKEGPSILRIQQVVRGDSAAYFCASSPSRGPDTQYFGPGTRLTVL.

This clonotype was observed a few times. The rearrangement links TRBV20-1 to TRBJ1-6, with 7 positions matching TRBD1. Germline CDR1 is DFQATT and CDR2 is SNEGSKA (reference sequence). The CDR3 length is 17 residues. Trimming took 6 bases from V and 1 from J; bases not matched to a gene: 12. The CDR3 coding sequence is TGCAGTGCACGACAGGGAGCCATTGGTTCCTATAATTCACCCCTCCACTTT. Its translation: CSARQGAIGSYNSPLHF.

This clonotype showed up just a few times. CDR3 amino acids: CASSDRQFNEKLFF. The CDR3 nucleotides are TGTGCCAGCAGTGACAGGCAGTTTAATGAAAAACTGTTTTTT. The chain employs TRBV6-1 and TRBJ1-4; D gene ambiguous. Germline V gene data show CDR1 as MNHNS and CDR2 as SASEGT. Trimming stripped 3 bases from V and 4 bases from J, with 9 bases between. This CDR3 is built from 14 residues.

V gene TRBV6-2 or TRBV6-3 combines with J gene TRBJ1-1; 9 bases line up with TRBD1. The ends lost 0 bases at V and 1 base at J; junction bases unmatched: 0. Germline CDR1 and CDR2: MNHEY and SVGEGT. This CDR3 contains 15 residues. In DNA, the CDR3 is TGTGCCAGCAGTTACTCGGACAGGGGGAACACTGAAGCTTTCTTT. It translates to CASSYSDRGNTEAFF.

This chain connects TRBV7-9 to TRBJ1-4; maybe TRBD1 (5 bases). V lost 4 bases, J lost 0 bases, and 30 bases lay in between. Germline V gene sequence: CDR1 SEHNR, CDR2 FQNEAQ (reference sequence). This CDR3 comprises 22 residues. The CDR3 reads CASSYGRLRGASTNATNEKLFF. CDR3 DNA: TGTGCCAGCAGCTACGGACGTCTGCGGGGCGCCTCGACGAATGCAACTAATGAAAAACTGTTTTTT.